The 30 T cell receptor beta chains presented below share a single source sample, sequenced in a study of blood T cell repertoires in COVID-19. Using immunoSEQ multiplex PCR, the repertoire was profiled, and TCRdb retains in-frame clones only, with some absent. This sample has 150,000 to 200,000 clones, with roughly 79% found just once. Source material: peripheral blood. The source of these receptors is a woman between 65 and 79 years old with acute or convalescent COVID-19.

This sequence joins TRBV6-4 and TRBJ2-1; 7 nucleotides match TRBD1. The CDR3 consists of 15 residues. Germline CDR1 and CDR2: MRHNA and SNTAGT. V lost 4 bases, J lost 3 bases, and 6 bases stayed unmatched. The CDR3 protein is CASSVSQGDYNEQFF. As DNA, the CDR3 is TGTGCCAGCAGTGTTTCGCAGGGGGACTACAATGAGCAGTTCTTC.

This chain uses TRBV5-1 with TRBJ1-1, with 7 bases matching TRBD1. Germline CDR1 SGHRS, CDR2 YFSETQ. The CDR3 is 16 residues long. V was clipped by 0 bases and J by 5 bases; unmatched bases: 10. As DNA, the CDR3 is TGCGCCAGCAGCTTGGGTTACAGGGGCTCCCGAACTGAAGCTTTCTTT. Amino acid sequence: CASSLGYRGSRTEAFF.

V gene TRBV2 combines with J gene TRBJ2-3; maybe TRBD2 (5 bases). V was trimmed by 0 bases and J by 10 bases, leaving 17 bases between them. The CDR3 totals 15 residues. Germline-derived CDR1 and CDR2 are SNHLY and FYNNEI. CDR3 sequence: CASSEAFGLWGSQYF. The CDR3 coding sequence is TGTGCCAGCAGTGAAGCTTTCGGACTCTGGGGATCGCAGTATTTT.

The chain uses TRBV5-4 and TRBJ1-4; D may be TRBD1 (5 bases). CDR3 length equals 14 residues. CDR1 SGHNT and CDR2 YYREEE come from the germline V gene (reference sequence). With 1 base removed from V and 5 bases from J, the gap between germline ends came to 9 bases. The CDR3 nucleotides read TGTGCCAGCAGCTTGCAGGGTTCGAATGAAAAACTGTTTTTT. Its translation: CASSLQGSNEKLFF.

This chain connects TRBV11-2 to TRBJ2-2, with 8 nucleotides matching TRBD2. Losses at the gene ends were 0 bases for V and 5 bases for J; bases not matched to a gene: 5. This CDR3 has 16 amino acids. Germline lookup yields CDR1 SGHAT and CDR2 FQNNGV. CDR3: CASSLDTSGITGELFF. The CDR3 bases are TGTGCCAGCAGCTTAGATACTAGCGGAATAACCGGGGAGCTGTTTTTT.

This rearrangement joins TRBV2 to TRBJ1-1; D is unclear. Germline V CDR1 and CDR2: SNHLY, FYNNEI. The CDR3 consists of 12 residues. V was shortened by 2 bases and J by 3 bases, with 4 bases between the two germline ends. CDR3 loop: CASSETDTEAFF. As DNA, the CDR3 is TGTGCCAGCAGTGAAACTGACACTGAAGCTTTCTTT.

V is TRBV7-2 and J is TRBJ1-5; D not certain. The CDR3 covers 13 residues. V was cut by 4 bases and J by 6 bases, with 10 bases left in between. CDR1 and CDR2 from the germline V gene are SGHTA and FQGNSA. CDR3 DNA: TGTGCCAGCAGCTATCTTTCCGGTCAGCCCCAGCATTTT. Amino acids: CASSYLSGQPQHF.

In its sample, this clone was seen a few times. The V and J genes are TRBV3-1 (or the pseudogene TRBV3-2) and TRBJ2-3; a weak D match, TRBD2 (5 bases). The CDR3 runs to 15 residues. Trimming cost V 0 bases and J 3 bases, with 10 bases left between them. Germline CDR1 and CDR2: LGHDT and YNNKEL (reference sequence). CDR3 amino acids: CASSQEIPGTDTQYF. DNA for the CDR3: TGTGCCAGCAGCCAAGAAATCCCGGGAACAGATACGCAGTATTTT.

CDR3 residues: CASTSAGAKETQYF. The CDR3 DNA sequence: TGTGCCAGTACCTCGGCAGGGGCGAAAGAGACCCAGTACTTC. This chain uses TRBV19 with TRBJ2-5, with D perhaps TRBD1 (6 bases). V lost 7 bases and J 3 bases, leaving 15 bases between the germline ends. The CDR3 spans 14 residues. Looked up from germline, CDR1 is LNHDA and CDR2 is SQIVND (reference sequence).

The chain couples TRBV10-3 to TRBJ1-2; D possibly corresponds to TRBD1 (5 bases). The CDR3 totals 15 residues. Trimming shortened V by 1 base and J by 4 bases, and 13 bases separated the two germline ends. CDR1 ENHRY and CDR2 SYGVKD come from the germline V gene. CDR3 sequence (DNA): TGTGCCATCAGTGAGTTTCCAGGGACTGGCTATGGCTACACCTTC. Encoded protein: CAISEFPGTGYGYTF.

CDR3 loop: CASSAVTRVRRKNYGYTF. The CDR3 bases are TGTGCCAGCAGCGCCGTGACCAGGGTTAGAAGAAAAAACTATGGCTACACCTTC. The chain employs TRBV5-6 and TRBJ1-2; tentative D call: TRBD1 (5 bases). The germline CDR1 and CDR2 sequences are SGHDT and YYEEEE. CDR3 size: 18 residues. The germline V and J ends were trimmed by 4 bases and 2 bases, with 24 bases remaining between them.

This clone occurred a few times. The genes are TRBV18 and TRBJ2-2; TRBD1 matches at 7 bases. Unmatched junction bases numbered 9, after V lost 5 bases and J lost 3 bases. Germline V lookup: CDR1 KGHSH, CDR2 LQKENI. This CDR3 region has 16 residues. The CDR3 reads CASSVVAGGDTGELFF. CDR3 nucleotide sequence: TGTGCCAGCTCAGTCGTGGCAGGGGGAGACACCGGGGAGCTGTTTTTT.

The rearrangement joins TRBV24-1 to TRBJ2-1, with TRBD2 matching over 9 bases. There are 16 residues in the CDR3. With V trimmed by 7 bases and J by 2 bases, 8 bases remained unmatched. The germline V gene encodes CDR1 KGHDR and CDR2 SFDVKD. The CDR3 region has the DNA TGTGCCACCAGCGGACAGAGCGGGAGGACCTACAATGAGCAGTTCTTC. It specifies CATSGQSGRTYNEQFF.

This clone was found many times. CDR3 protein: CASMSGVPYEQYF. The CDR3 DNA is TGTGCCAGCATGAGCGGGGTACCCTACGAGCAGTACTTC. This chain joins TRBV6-5 and TRBJ2-7, with TRBD2 matching over 7 bases. This CDR3 has 13 amino acids. Germline lookup yields CDR1 MNHEY and CDR2 SVGAGI. The trim removed 7 bases at V and 2 bases at J, leaving 5 bases unmatched.

In its sample, this clone was seen a few times. The chain recombines TRBV27 with TRBJ1-1; D perhaps matches TRBD1 (5 bases). V was clipped by 4 bases and J by 1 base, with 19 bases between them. Germline CDR1 is MNHEY and CDR2 is SMNVEV (reference sequence). The CDR3 covers 17 residues. For the CDR3, the DNA is TGTGCCAGCAGTTCCGGGCGGGGCGTCGTCGGGAACACTGAAGCTTTCTTT. It yields the protein CASSSGRGVVGNTEAFF.

The V call is TRBV19, the J call TRBJ2-7, with 10 positions matching TRBD2. The CDR3 length is 16 residues. V lost 3 bases, J lost 3 bases, and 8 bases stayed unmatched. Germline loops: CDR1 LNHDA, CDR2 SQIVND (reference sequence). In DNA form, the CDR3 reads TGTGCCAGTAGTATTGGGCTAGCGGGAGAGGTCTACGAGCAGTACTTC. Protein product: CASSIGLAGEVYEQYF.

The rearrangement links TRBV7-2 to TRBJ1-3; perhaps TRBD1 as D (6 bases). Deletions cut 3 bases from V and 2 bases from J, with 11 bases between. From germline, CDR1 is SGHTA and CDR2 FQGNSA. The CDR3 has 15 residues. DNA of the CDR3: TGTGCCAGCAGCTTCGGGGGGCTGGCTGGAAACACCATATATTTT. Protein sequence: CASSFGGLAGNTIYF.

This rearrangement joins TRBV18 to TRBJ1-6; TRBD1 is a possible D gene (5 bases). The CDR3 consists of 15 residues. CDR1 and CDR2 (germline): KGHSH, LQKENI. The ends were cut back, 1 base at V and 8 bases at J, with 12 bases in the middle. As DNA, the CDR3 is TGTGCCAGCTCACCACTGGCAGGGAATGATTCACCCCTCCACTTT. Amino acid sequence: CASSPLAGNDSPLHF.

The chain links TRBV5-1 to TRBJ1-4, with 9 nucleotides matching TRBD1. Germline-derived CDR1 and CDR2 are SGHRS and YFSETQ. The CDR3 contains 15 residues. J lost 3 bases, V lost 8 bases, and 8 bases had no gene match. The CDR3 is CASGQGLGANEKLFF. The CDR3 DNA reads TGCGCCAGTGGACAGGGGCTTGGAGCTAATGAAAAACTGTTTTTT.

The chain combines TRBV6-6 with TRBJ1-1, with D perhaps TRBD1 (6 bases). Germline V gene data show CDR1 as MNHNY and CDR2 as SVGAGI (reference sequence). The germline V and J ends were trimmed by 6 bases and 6 bases, with 17 bases remaining between them. This CDR3 contains 14 residues. The CDR3 region is CASRLTSGVPEAFF. Written as DNA, the CDR3 is TGTGCCAGCAGACTAACGTCAGGGGTCCCTGAAGCTTTCTTT.

This sequence joins TRBV2 and TRBJ2-1; TRBD2 aligns across 15 bases. Losses at the gene ends were 6 bases for V and 5 bases for J; bases not matched to a gene: 5. Germline CDR1 is SNHLY and CDR2 is FYNNEI. The CDR3 loop spans 16 amino acids. CDR3 in amino acids: CASSDRTSGRDNEQFF. The CDR3 region has the DNA TGTGCCAGCAGCGACCGGACTAGCGGGAGGGACAATGAGCAGTTCTTC.

This clone came up a few times. The gene calls are TRBV5-1 and TRBJ2-2, with 9 nucleotides matching TRBD1. CDR1 is SGHRS, CDR2 YFSETQ, per germline. V shed 4 bases, J shed 5 bases, and the junction held 12 bases outside the gene matches. CDR3 size: 17 residues. The CDR3 DNA follows: TGCGCCAGCAGCCAGACGCCACCGGGACAGGGTACCGGGGAGCTGTTTTTT. This translates into CASSQTPPGQGTGELFF.

V is TRBV19 and J is TRBJ2-3, with 10 bases fitting TRBD2. Germline assignment: CDR1 LNHDA and CDR2 SQIVND (reference sequence). The V segment lost 1 base and the J segment 1 base; nucleotides outside the gene matches: 5. The CDR3 totals 17 residues. CDR3 residues: CASSIAPSGRGTDTQYF. Written as DNA, the CDR3 is TGTGCCAGTAGTATAGCTCCAAGCGGGAGGGGCACAGATACGCAGTATTTT.

In DNA, the CDR3 is TGTGCCAGCAGTCCATGGACTAGCGGAACTAGCACAGATACGCAGTATTTT. It translates to CASSPWTSGTSTDTQYF. The rearrangement joins TRBV28 to TRBJ2-3; 10 bases match TRBD2. CDR1 and CDR2 (germline): MDHEN, SYDVKM. Trimming removed 5 bases from V and 0 bases from J; junction bases left unmatched: 8. This CDR3 has 17 residues.

This chain uses TRBV11-2 with TRBJ2-7; 8 bases are shared with TRBD1. Per the germline V gene, CDR1 is SGHAT and CDR2 is FQNNGV. This CDR3 region has 18 residues. Trimming cost V 1 base and J 2 bases; bases outside gene matches: 13. CDR3 sequence reads: CASSLVVSRGQGAYEQYF. The CDR3 coding sequence is TGTGCCAGCAGCTTAGTAGTCTCAAGAGGACAGGGAGCCTACGAGCAGTACTTC.

V usage is TRBV5-1 and J usage is TRBJ2-7, with D hard to call. Trimming removed 0 bases from V and 6 bases from J, with 7 bases in between. This CDR3 comprises 12 residues. CDR1 and CDR2 (germline): SGHRS, YFSETQ. The CDR3 sequence: CASSLGSGEQYF. In DNA, the CDR3 is TGCGCCAGCAGCTTGGGTTCGGGCGAGCAGTACTTC.

The chain employs TRBV13 and TRBJ2-7; D not certain. Germline V gives CDR1 PRHDT, CDR2 FYEKMQ (reference sequence). This CDR3 has 12 residues. V lost 2 bases and J 2 bases, leaving 4 bases between the germline ends. Here the CDR3 DNA reads TGTGCCAGCAGCTTATCCACCTACGAGCAGTACTTC. Translation: CASSLSTYEQYF. Filled out from reference TRBV13 and TRBJ2-7, the complete variable domain reads AAGVIQSPRHLIKEKRETATLKCYPIPRHDTVYWYQQGPGQDPQFLISFYEKMQSDKGSIPDRFSAQQFSDYHSELNMSSLELGDSALYFCASSLSTYEQYFGPGTRLTVT.

This clone was seen a single time. The V gene is TRBV12-5, the J gene TRBJ2-5; 9 nucleotides line up with TRBD1. J was trimmed by 5 bases and V by 6 bases; bases with no gene match: 10. CDR3 length: 15 amino acids. In germline, CDR1 is LGHNT, CDR2 FRNRAP. CDR3: CASGKGQGTSETQYF. As DNA, the CDR3 is TGTGCTAGTGGCAAGGGACAGGGTACATCGGAGACCCAGTACTTC.

This clone has a handful of counts. The V and J genes are TRBV3-1 (or the pseudogene TRBV3-2) and TRBJ2-7; perhaps TRBD2 as D (6 bases). CDR3 size: 15 residues. Trimming left V 3 bases short and J 2 bases short, with 14 bases between. CDR1 is LGHDT, CDR2 YNNKEL, per germline (reference sequence). CDR3 amino acids: CASSHSGGLTYEQYF. CDR3 in DNA: TGTGCCAGCAGCCATAGCGGCGGGCTTACCTACGAGCAGTACTTC.

The rearrangement uses TRBV10-2 and TRBJ2-1; D is possibly TRBD1 (5 bases). This CDR3 spans 13 amino acids. Looked up from germline, CDR1 is WSHSY and CDR2 is SAAADI. Trimming removed 6 bases at V and 7 bases at J, with 13 bases between. This CDR3 reads CASSTTQGNEQFF. The CDR3 DNA reads TGCGCCAGCAGCACCACGCAGGGAAATGAGCAGTTCTTC.